A selection of T cell receptor beta chains follows, all from one sample in a study of blood T cell repertoires in COVID-19. Sequencing was performed with immunoSEQ multiplex PCR; in TCRdb, only in-frame clones are kept and a portion is missing. The sample lists about 300,000 clones, 80% to 95% occurring once. The sequenced sample consisted of peripheral blood. Every receptor here comes from a woman in her twenties or thirties with COVID-19, enrolled during active disease. Each CDR3 is given without its conserved first and last residue. The order of the fields is CDR3 length, V gene, J gene, CDR3 protein.

>14|TRBV2|TRBJ2-7
ASSEAHRTVAYEQY
>12|TRBV7-2|TRBJ1-2
ASSSQGSGYGYT
>12|TRBV7-9|TRBJ1-1
ASSWMGAYTEAF
>13|TRBV3-1/TRBV3-2|TRBJ2-3
ASSQGTSGTDTQY
>14|TRBV7-2|TRBJ2-3
ASSIGTGFGTDTQY
>12|TRBV5-5|TRBJ2-7
ASSLQGHSYEQY
>13|TRBV5-1|TRBJ2-7
ASSPALALGREQY
>13|TRBV6-5|TRBJ2-5
ASSRAGGRGETQY
>11|TRBV6-6|TRBJ2-5
ASSPDRQETQY
>13|TRBV7-9|TRBJ2-1
ASSLEGGLYNEQF
>13|TRBV11-3|TRBJ2-7
ASSLKSSGSYEQY
>13|TRBV27|TRBJ2-6
ASSSWAKGANVLT
>15|TRBV27|TRBJ1-1
ASSYARGPNDNTEAF
>13|TRBV9|TRBJ1-2
ASRDGQEGNYGYT
>12|TRBV4-1|TRBJ1-1
ASSQGQGNTEAF